This T cell receptor beta chain was captured by sequencing in a study of CXCR3-negative and CXCR3-positive naive CD8 T cells. Through 5' RACE with UMI labels, the TRB cDNA libraries were prepared. TCRdb reanalyzed the 5' RACE reads, giving one entry per CDR3 protein sequence and no DNA. The sample's table shows 130,000 or so distinct CDR3 sequences. This CDR3 contains 12 residues. Germline V lookup: CDR1 SGHRS, CDR2 YFSETQ. Within the CD8+ T cell compartment, naive cells were CD45RO-CCR7+CD27+CD95-. The rearrangement links TRBV5-1 to TRBJ2-1; TCRdb's assignment of TRBD2 cannot be checked, as there is no DNA. Sequenced material: naive CXCR3- CD8+ T cells from blood. As for subset: CD45RO-CCR7+CD27+CD95- naive CD8+ T cells lacking CXCR3 (TNR3-). The sequence was obtained from a human donor in good health. Some clones in this sample may be carry-over from other donors' samples. CDR3 in amino acids: CASTGGGNEQFF. The whole variable domain, remainder taken from reference TRBV5-1 and TRBJ2-1, is KAGVTQTPRYLIKTRGQQVTLSCSPISGHRSVSWYQQTPGQGLQFLFEYFSETQRNKGNFPGRFSGRQFSNSRSEMNVSTLELGDSALYLCASTGGGNEQFFGPGTRLTVL.